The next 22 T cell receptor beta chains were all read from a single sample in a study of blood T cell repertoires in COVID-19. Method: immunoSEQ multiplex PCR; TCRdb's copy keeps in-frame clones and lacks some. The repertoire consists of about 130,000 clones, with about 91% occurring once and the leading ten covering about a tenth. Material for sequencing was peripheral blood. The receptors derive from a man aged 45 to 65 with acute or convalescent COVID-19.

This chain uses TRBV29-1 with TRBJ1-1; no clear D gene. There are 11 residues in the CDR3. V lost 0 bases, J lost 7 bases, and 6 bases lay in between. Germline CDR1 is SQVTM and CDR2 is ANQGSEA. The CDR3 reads CSVEDPVEAFF. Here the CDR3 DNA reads TGCAGCGTTGAAGACCCGGTTGAAGCTTTCTTT.

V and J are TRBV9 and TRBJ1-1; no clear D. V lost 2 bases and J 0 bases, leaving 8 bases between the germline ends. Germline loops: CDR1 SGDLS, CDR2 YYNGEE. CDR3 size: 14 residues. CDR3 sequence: CASSVDGVNTEAFF. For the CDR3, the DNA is TGTGCCAGCAGCGTGGATGGAGTGAACACTGAAGCTTTCTTT.

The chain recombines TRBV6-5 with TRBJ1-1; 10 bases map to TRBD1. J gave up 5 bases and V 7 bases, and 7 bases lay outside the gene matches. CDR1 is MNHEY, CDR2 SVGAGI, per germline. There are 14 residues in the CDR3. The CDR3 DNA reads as TGTGCCAGCATATGGGACAGGGGTGCAACTGAAGCTTTCTTT. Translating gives CASIWDRGATEAFF.

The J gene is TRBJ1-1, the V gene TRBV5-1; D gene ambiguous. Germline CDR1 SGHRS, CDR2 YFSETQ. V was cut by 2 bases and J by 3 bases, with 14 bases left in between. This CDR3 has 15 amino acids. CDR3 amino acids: CASSFQRHGDTEAFF. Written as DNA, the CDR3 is TGCGCCAGCAGCTTCCAAAGACACGGGGACACTGAAGCTTTCTTT.

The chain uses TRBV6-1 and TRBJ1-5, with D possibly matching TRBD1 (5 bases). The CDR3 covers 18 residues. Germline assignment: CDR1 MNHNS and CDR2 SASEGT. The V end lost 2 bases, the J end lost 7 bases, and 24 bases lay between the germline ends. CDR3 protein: CASSEQAPGLGGGQPQHF. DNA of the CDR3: TGTGCCAGCAGTGAACAGGCTCCCGGGCTCGGCGGGGGACAGCCCCAGCATTTT.

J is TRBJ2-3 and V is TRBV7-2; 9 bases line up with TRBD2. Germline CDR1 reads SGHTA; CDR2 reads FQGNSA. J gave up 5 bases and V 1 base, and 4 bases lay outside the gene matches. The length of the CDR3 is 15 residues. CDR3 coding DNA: TGTGCCAGCAGCTTAGGGGCTAGCGGGATAGATACGCAGTATTTT. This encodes CASSLGASGIDTQYF.

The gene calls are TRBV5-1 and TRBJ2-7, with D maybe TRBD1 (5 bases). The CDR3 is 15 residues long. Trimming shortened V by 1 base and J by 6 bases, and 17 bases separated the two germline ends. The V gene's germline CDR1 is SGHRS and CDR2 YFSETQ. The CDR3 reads CASSLIPGIQLEQYF. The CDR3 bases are TGCGCCAGCAGCTTGATCCCAGGGATCCAGCTCGAGCAGTACTTC.

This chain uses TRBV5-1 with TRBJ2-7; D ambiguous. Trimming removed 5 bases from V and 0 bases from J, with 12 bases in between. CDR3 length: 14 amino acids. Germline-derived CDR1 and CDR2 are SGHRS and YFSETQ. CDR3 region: CASSFDPGSYEQYF. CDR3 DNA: TGCGCCAGCAGTTTCGACCCGGGCTCCTACGAGCAGTACTTC.

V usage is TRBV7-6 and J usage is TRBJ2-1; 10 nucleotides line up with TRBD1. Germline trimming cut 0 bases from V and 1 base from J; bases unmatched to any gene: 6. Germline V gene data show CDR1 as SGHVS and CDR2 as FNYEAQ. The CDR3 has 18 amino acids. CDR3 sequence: CASSLALRDRGSYNEQFF. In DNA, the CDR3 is TGTGCCAGCAGCTTAGCTTTAAGGGACAGGGGTTCCTACAATGAGCAGTTCTTC.

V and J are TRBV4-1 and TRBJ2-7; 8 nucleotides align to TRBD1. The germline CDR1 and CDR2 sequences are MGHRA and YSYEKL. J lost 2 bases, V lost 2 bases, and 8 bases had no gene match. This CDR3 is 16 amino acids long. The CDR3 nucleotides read TGCGCCAGCAGCCAACTATCAACGACAGGGGCCTACGAGCAGTACTTC. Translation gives CASSQLSTTGAYEQYF.

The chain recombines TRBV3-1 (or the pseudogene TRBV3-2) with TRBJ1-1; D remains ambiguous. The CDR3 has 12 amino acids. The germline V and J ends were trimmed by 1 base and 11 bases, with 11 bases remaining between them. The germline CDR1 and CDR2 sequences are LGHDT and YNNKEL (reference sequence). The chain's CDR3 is CASSQGYREAFF. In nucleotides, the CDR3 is TGTGCCAGCAGCCAAGGTTATAGGGAGGCTTTCTTT.

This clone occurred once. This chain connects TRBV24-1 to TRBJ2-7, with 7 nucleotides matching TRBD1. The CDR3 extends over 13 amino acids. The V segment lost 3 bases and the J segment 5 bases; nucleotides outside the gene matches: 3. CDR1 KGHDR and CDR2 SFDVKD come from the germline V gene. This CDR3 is CATSDPDRDEQYF. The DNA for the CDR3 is TGTGCCACCAGTGATCCAGACAGGGACGAGCAGTACTTC.

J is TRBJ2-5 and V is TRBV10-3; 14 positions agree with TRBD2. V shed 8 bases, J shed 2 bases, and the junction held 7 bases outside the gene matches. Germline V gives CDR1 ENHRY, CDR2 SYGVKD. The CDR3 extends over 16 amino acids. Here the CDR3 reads CAISPGLAGGQETQYF. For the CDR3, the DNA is TGTGCCATCTCGCCAGGACTAGCGGGGGGTCAAGAGACCCAGTACTTC.

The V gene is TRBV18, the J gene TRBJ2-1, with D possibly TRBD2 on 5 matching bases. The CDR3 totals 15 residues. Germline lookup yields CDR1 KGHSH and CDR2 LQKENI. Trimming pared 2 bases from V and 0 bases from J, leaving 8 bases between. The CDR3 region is CASSPEGGSYNEQFF. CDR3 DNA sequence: TGTGCCAGCTCACCAGAGGGCGGCTCCTACAATGAGCAGTTCTTC.

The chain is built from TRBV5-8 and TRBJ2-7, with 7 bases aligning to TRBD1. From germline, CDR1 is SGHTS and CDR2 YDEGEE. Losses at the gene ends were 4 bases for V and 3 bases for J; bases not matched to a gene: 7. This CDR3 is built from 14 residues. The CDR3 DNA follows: TGTGCCAGCAGCGGGGGACAGAATTACTACGAGCAGTACTTC. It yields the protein CASSGGQNYYEQYF.

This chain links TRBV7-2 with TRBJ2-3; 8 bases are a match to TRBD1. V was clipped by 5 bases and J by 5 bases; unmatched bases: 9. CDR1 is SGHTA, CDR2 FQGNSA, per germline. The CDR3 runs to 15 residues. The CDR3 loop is CASSPYLTGGDTQYF. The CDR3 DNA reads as TGTGCCAGCAGCCCATACCTAACAGGGGGAGATACGCAGTATTTT.

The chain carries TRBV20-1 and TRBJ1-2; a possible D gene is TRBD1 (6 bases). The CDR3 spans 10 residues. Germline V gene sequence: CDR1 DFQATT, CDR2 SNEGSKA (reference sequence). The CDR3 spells CRVQGYGYTF. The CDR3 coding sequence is TGCAGAGTACAGGGCTATGGCTACACCTTC.

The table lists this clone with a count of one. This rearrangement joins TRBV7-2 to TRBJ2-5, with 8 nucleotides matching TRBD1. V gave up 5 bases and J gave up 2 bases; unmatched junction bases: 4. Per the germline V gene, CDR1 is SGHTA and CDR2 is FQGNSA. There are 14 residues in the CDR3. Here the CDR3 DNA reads TGTGCCAGCAGCAAAGACAGGGGACAAGAGACCCAGTACTTC. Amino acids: CASSKDRGQETQYF.

The CDR3 DNA is TGTGCCAGCAGTGTAACAGGGAATCAGCCCCAGCATTTT. It is translated as CASSVTGNQPQHF. This rearrangement joins TRBV2 to TRBJ1-5; the D gene is possibly TRBD1 (6 bases). The CDR3 is 13 amino acids. Trimming shortened V by 4 bases and J by 4 bases, and 8 bases separated the two germline ends. Germline V gene data show CDR1 as SNHLY and CDR2 as FYNNEI.

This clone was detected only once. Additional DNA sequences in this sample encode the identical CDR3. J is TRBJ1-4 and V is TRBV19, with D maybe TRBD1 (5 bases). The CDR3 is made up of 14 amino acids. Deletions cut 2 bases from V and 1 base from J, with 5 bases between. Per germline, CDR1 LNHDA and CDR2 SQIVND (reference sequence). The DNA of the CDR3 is TGTGCCAGTAGTATAAGGGGAACTAATGAAAAACTGTTTTTT. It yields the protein CASSIRGTNEKLFF.

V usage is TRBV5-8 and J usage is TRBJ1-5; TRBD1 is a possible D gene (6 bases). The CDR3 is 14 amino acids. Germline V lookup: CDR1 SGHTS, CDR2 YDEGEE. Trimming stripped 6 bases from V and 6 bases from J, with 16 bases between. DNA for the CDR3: TGTGCCAGCATTCTACAGGGAGCAACTCAGCCCCAGCATTTT. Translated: CASILQGATQPQHF.

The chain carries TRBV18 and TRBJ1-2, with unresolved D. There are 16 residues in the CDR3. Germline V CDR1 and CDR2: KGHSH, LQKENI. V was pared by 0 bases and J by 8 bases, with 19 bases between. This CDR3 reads CASSPPNSGPREGYTF. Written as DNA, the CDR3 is TGTGCCAGCTCACCACCCAACTCCGGGCCCCGGGAAGGCTACACCTTC.